These 19 T cell receptor beta chains originate from one sample sequenced in a study of T cell changes during pregnancy in multiple sclerosis (dated by TCRdb to about 2019). The receptor library was made with the immunoSEQ multiplex PCR assay. TCRdb provides this immuneACCESS table in a form limited to in-frame rearrangements. Some clones are lacking; in checked studies, under half of them reflect an unresolved V gene, and why the rest are absent is not known. Within this sample are approximately 93,000 clones, with approximately 89% of them counted one time only. Of the sample, roughly 0.91% falls within the top ten clones. Specimen: peripheral blood, collected before pregnancy. The receptors were sampled from a female donor with multiple sclerosis, enrolled in a pregnancy study.

This clone occurred once. This sequence joins TRBV18 and TRBJ2-7; 7 bases are a match to TRBD2. V lost 1 base to trimming and J lost 7 bases; unmatched junction nucleotides: 13. Germline V gene lookup returns CDR1 KGHSH and CDR2 LQKENI. This CDR3 has 16 residues. The CDR3 spells CASSPRAGTKGGEQYF. The CDR3 DNA follows: TGTGCCAGCTCACCACGCGCCGGGACTAAGGGTGGGGAGCAGTACTTC.

This clone was recorded once. The chain is built from TRBV10-3 and TRBJ2-2, with 9 bases lining up with TRBD2. In germline, CDR1 is ENHRY, CDR2 SYGVKD. The V segment lost 4 bases and the J segment 6 bases; nucleotides outside the gene matches: 9. This CDR3 has 16 residues. CDR3 amino acids: CAISVGLSGSPGELFF. The CDR3 nucleotides are TGTGCCATCAGTGTTGGGCTTAGCGGGAGTCCCGGGGAGCTGTTTTTT.

V gene TRBV6-5 combines with J gene TRBJ1-5; maybe TRBD1 (5 bases). The CDR3 spans 13 residues. V lost 7 bases to trimming and J lost 6 bases, with 13 bases between them. CDR1 MNHEY and CDR2 SVGAGI come from the germline V gene. The chain's CDR3 is CASKKNQGQPQHF. DNA of the CDR3: TGTGCCAGCAAAAAGAACCAGGGTCAGCCCCAGCATTTT.

V is TRBV29-1 and J is TRBJ2-1; D perhaps matches TRBD2 (5 bases). Trimming took off 5 bases at V and 10 bases at J, with 21 bases between the two ends. The CDR3 consists of 14 residues. Germline assignment: CDR1 SQVTM and CDR2 ANQGSEA. Here the CDR3 DNA reads TGCAGCGTTTGTTATGGACTCGCGTCGCAGGAGCAGTTCTTC. Residues: CSVCYGLASQEQFF.

The chain couples TRBV18 to TRBJ1-2; TRBD1 agrees at 12 bases. This CDR3 is built from 16 residues. In germline, CDR1 is KGHSH, CDR2 LQKENI. Germline trimming cut 8 bases from V and 5 bases from J; bases unmatched to any gene: 12. CDR3 sequence reads: CASPRPGTGGAYGYTF. CDR3 DNA: TGTGCCAGCCCCAGACCCGGGACAGGGGGCGCTTATGGCTACACCTTC.

The chain has TRBV10-3 and TRBJ2-7, with 10 bases matching TRBD1. V trimming: 10 bases; J trimming: 1 base; junction bases outside the gene matches: 4. CDR1 and CDR2 (germline): ENHRY, SYGVKD. The length of the CDR3 is 13 residues. The CDR3 is CANRGQGSYEQYF. The CDR3 DNA is TGTGCCAATCGGGGACAGGGGTCCTACGAGCAGTACTTC.

This clone was seen only once. The chain employs TRBV2 and TRBJ1-2; D perhaps matches TRBD1 (6 bases). The CDR3 contains 13 residues. Germline loops: CDR1 SNHLY, CDR2 FYNNEI. V dropped 11 bases and J dropped 0 bases, with 13 bases sitting between them. This chain's CDR3 is CACTGGPNYGYTF. The CDR3 bases are TGTGCCTGCACCGGGGGGCCTAACTATGGCTACACCTTC.

The J gene is TRBJ2-1, the V gene TRBV18, with 11 bases that match TRBD1. This CDR3 has 14 residues. Germline V gives CDR1 KGHSH, CDR2 LQKENI. V shed 6 bases and J 9 bases; nucleotides not matched to a gene: 7. The CDR3 region is CASSGQGASAEQFF. DNA of the CDR3: TGTGCCAGCTCCGGACAGGGGGCATCGGCTGAGCAGTTCTTC.

The V call is TRBV6-1, the J call TRBJ1-2, with D tentatively TRBD1 (6 bases). Per the germline V gene, CDR1 is MNHNS and CDR2 is SASEGT. The CDR3 has 11 residues. The V end lost 5 bases, the J end lost 12 bases, and 13 bases lay between the germline ends. The DNA of the CDR3 is TGTGCCAGCAGTTTACAGGGTATCCACACCTTC. It yields the protein CASSLQGIHTF.

V and J are TRBV28 and TRBJ2-3; D might be TRBD2 (5 bases). Trimming removed 10 bases at V and 0 bases at J, with 17 bases between. The CDR3 consists of 15 residues. CDR1 is MDHEN and CDR2 is SYDVKM in the germline V gene. CDR3 nucleotides: TGTGCCAATTCTGCCGGGGAAACTAGCACAGATACGCAGTATTTT. Its protein is CANSAGETSTDTQYF.

V gene TRBV7-9 combines with J gene TRBJ2-2; D perhaps matches TRBD2 (6 bases). V was trimmed by 1 base and J by 4 bases, leaving 7 bases between them. The CDR3 extends over 14 amino acids. Germline loops: CDR1 SEHNR, CDR2 FQNEAQ (reference sequence). The CDR3 DNA reads TGTGCCAGCAGCTTAGGAGCGGGCACCGGGGAGCTGTTTTTT. It translates to CASSLGAGTGELFF.

This sequence joins TRBV27 and TRBJ2-1; D not certain. The CDR3 has 15 residues. CDR1 is MNHEY, CDR2 SMNVEV, per germline (reference sequence). Trimming stripped 0 bases from V and 3 bases from J, with 9 bases between. Here the CDR3 reads CASSLSALHYNEQFF. The CDR3 nucleotides read TGTGCCAGCAGTTTATCCGCGCTGCACTACAATGAGCAGTTCTTC.

The chain employs TRBV27 and TRBJ1-2, with TRBD1 matching 8 bases. The germline gives CDR1 MNHEY, CDR2 SMNVEV (reference sequence). V was clipped by 3 bases and J by 4 bases; unmatched bases: 13. The CDR3 has 17 amino acids. The CDR3 nucleotides read TGTGCCAGCAGTTTGGGGACAGGAAACCTCCCTTTCTATGGCTACACCTTC. Amino acids: CASSLGTGNLPFYGYTF.

V usage is TRBV5-1 and J usage is TRBJ1-1; D remains unclear. Trimming shortened V by 0 bases and J by 11 bases, and 14 bases separated the two germline ends. Germline-derived CDR1 and CDR2 are SGHRS and YFSETQ. This CDR3 is built from 13 residues. The CDR3 DNA sequence: TGCGCCAGCAGCTTGGAGGTCACCAGCGAGGCTTTCTTT. As protein: CASSLEVTSEAFF.

V is TRBV5-1 and J is TRBJ2-1; 10 positions agree with TRBD2. The CDR3 consists of 16 residues. Germline V lookup: CDR1 SGHRS, CDR2 YFSETQ. V gave up 2 bases and J gave up 4 bases; unmatched junction bases: 6. The CDR3 DNA sequence: TGCGCCAGCAGCTTTGGGTTACTAGCGGGGTACAATGAGCAGTTCTTC. This codes for CASSFGLLAGYNEQFF.

V is TRBV19 and J is TRBJ2-7; 7 positions agree with TRBD1. CDR1 is LNHDA and CDR2 is SQIVND in the germline V gene (reference sequence). V lost 4 bases to trimming and J lost 4 bases; unmatched junction nucleotides: 4. The CDR3 is 13 residues long. The CDR3 reads CASSTNRGYEQYF. The CDR3 nucleotides read TGTGCCAGTAGTACGAACAGGGGTTACGAGCAGTACTTC.

This chain links TRBV25-1 with TRBJ2-7; 12 bases are shared with TRBD1. CDR3 length: 14 amino acids. From germline, CDR1 is MGHDK and CDR2 SYGVNS. Germline trimming cut 5 bases from V and 4 bases from J; bases unmatched to any gene: 3. DNA for the CDR3: TGTGCCAGCAGTCCGGGACAGGGGGCTTACGAGCAGTACTTC. Protein sequence: CASSPGQGAYEQYF.

The V gene is TRBV4-1, the J gene TRBJ1-5, with 10 bases matching TRBD1. Unmatched junction bases numbered 7, after V lost 1 base and J lost 4 bases. Germline CDR1 is MGHRA and CDR2 is YSYEKL. CDR3 size: 17 residues. For the CDR3, the DNA is TGCGCCAGCAGCCAAGTGGGGAGGACAGGGGGAAATCAGCCCCAGCATTTT. Its protein product is CASSQVGRTGGNQPQHF.

The chain employs TRBV9 and TRBJ1-4; the D is unclear. Trimming removed 0 bases at V and 0 bases at J, with 15 bases between. CDR1 is SGDLS, CDR2 YYNGEE, per germline. CDR3 length equals 18 residues. The CDR3 protein is CASSVGPYLFATNEKLFF. DNA of the CDR3: TGTGCCAGCAGCGTAGGTCCCTACCTATTTGCAACTAATGAAAAACTGTTTTTT.